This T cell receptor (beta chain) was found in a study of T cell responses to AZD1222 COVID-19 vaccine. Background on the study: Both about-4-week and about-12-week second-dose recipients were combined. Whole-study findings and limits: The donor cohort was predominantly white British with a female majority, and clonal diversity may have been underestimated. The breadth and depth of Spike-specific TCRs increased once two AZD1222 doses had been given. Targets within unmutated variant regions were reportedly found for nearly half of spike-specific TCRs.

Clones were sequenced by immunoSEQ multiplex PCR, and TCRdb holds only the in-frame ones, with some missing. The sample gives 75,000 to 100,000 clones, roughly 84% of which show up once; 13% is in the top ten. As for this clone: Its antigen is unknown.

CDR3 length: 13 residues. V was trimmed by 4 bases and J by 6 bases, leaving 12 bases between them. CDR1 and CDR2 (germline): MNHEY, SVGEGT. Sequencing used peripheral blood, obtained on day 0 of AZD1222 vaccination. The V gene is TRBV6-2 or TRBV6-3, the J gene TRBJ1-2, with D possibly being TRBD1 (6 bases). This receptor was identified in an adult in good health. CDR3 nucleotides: TGTGCCAGCAGTTTTCAGGGGATTGATGGCTACACCTTC. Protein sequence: CASSFQGIDGYTF.